These T cell receptor beta chains were read from a single sample in a study of blood T cells in healthy people across ages. TCRdb re-called the 5' RACE reads through MiXCR, storing one row per CDR3 protein. The sample includes about a million distinct CDR3 sequences, around 54% seen only once; the top ten take about a fifth. Sequencing was carried out using blood. Every receptor here comes from a woman between 55 and 75 years old in good health. The CDR3 runs from the conserved cysteine through the conserved F or W. Fields, in order: V gene, J gene, D gene, clone size, CDR3 DNA, CDR3 protein. The D gene is left open where the match is weak. Expanded clones get a size class; other rows say once, few or many, or leave the size out.

TRBV5-1	TRBJ2-4	TRBD1	.	TGCGCCAGCAGCTTGGGGCCTCCCACAGGGGCCAAAAACATTCAGCACTTC	CASSLGPPTGAKNIQHF
TRBV5-1	TRBJ1-6	.	.	TGCGCCAGCAGCTTGTTGCCGGTCTCCTATAATTCACCCCTCCACTTT	CASSLLPVSYNSPLHF
TRBV24-1	TRBJ2-1	TRBD2	once	TGTGCCACCAGTGATTTTTCGACTAGCGGGAATACCTACAATGAGCAGTTCTTC	CATSDFSTSGNTYNEQFF
TRBV4-3	TRBJ1-4	.	.	TGCGTCAGCAGCCCACCTGGGCAAAAACTGTTTTTT	CVSSPPGQKLFF
TRBV24-1	TRBJ2-5	.	.	TGTGCCACCAGTGGCAAATCTGATGGGGGATGGGGTCCCCAAGAGACCCAGTACTTC	CATSGKSDGGWGPQETQYF
TRBV7-2	TRBJ2-7	TRBD2	many	TGTGCCAGCAGCTTATCTAGCGGGATAGGGGACTACGAGCAGTACTTC	CASSLSSGIGDYEQYF
TRBV29-1	TRBJ2-7	.	few	TGCAGCGTTGCGGAGTCACGGAGGGGGACCTACGAGCAGTACTTC	CSVAESRRGTYEQYF
TRBV29-1	TRBJ2-7	TRBD1	few	TGCAGCATTCTGTTAATCAGGGGGTACTACGAGCAGTACTTC	CSILLIRGYYEQYF
TRBV20-1	TRBJ2-3	.	.	TGCAGTGCTAGCCGAGCGGAGTATACGCAGTATTTT	CSASRAEYTQYF
TRBV12-3/TRBV12-4	TRBJ1-5	TRBD1	.	TGTGCCAGCAGTTGGGACAGGAATCAGCCCCAGCATTTT	CASSWDRNQPQHF
TRBV5-1	TRBJ2-1	TRBD2	.	TGCGCCAGCAGCTTGGGTCCCGGGGTAGCGGGAGATAATGAGCAGTTCTTC	CASSLGPGVAGDNEQFF
TRBV5-1	TRBJ1-6	.	.	TGCGCCAGCAGCTTGAGTCAGGGTGACTCACCCCTCCACTTT	CASSLSQGDSPLHF
TRBV20-1	TRBJ2-3	TRBD2	.	TGCAGTGCTAGAGATACCAGCGGGGTTACAGATACGCAGTATTTT	CSARDTSGVTDTQYF
TRBV9	TRBJ2-1	TRBD2	.	TGTGCCAGCAGCGGCAGAGGGACTAGCGGGCACTACAATGAGCAGTTCTTC	CASSGRGTSGHYNEQFF
TRBV20-1	TRBJ2-7	TRBD1	.	TGCAGTGCTAGAGTTCCCTTCGGACAGGGTCCGGAGCAGTACTTC	CSARVPFGQGPEQYF
TRBV18	TRBJ2-7	TRBD2	.	TGTGCCAGCTCTTTTCCGTCAGCGGGAGTTAACGAGCAGTACTTC	CASSFPSAGVNEQYF
TRBV3-1	TRBJ2-5	TRBD1	few	TGTGCCAGCAGCACTCGGACAGGGAGCGAGACCCAGTACTTC	CASSTRTGSETQYF